The rows below give T cell receptor beta chains drawn from one sample of a study of blood T cell repertoires in COVID-19. The method was immunoSEQ multiplex PCR; TCRdb's version includes in-frame clones alone and lacks a portion of them. Among around 58,000 clones listed, more than 75% were seen once. Input material: PBMCs or T cells enriched from blood (not recorded which). The source of these receptors is a woman between 35 and 50 years old who had recovered from COVID-19. CDR3s include the opening cysteine and the closing phenylalanine or tryptophan. Each record gives: V gene, clone size, J gene, D gene, CDR3 protein, CDR3 DNA. The D gene is left open where the match is weak. Some rows have no size entry. The others give once, few or many, or a class for an expanded clone.

>TRBV5-4|NA|TRBJ1-2|NA
CASSNSLNSYGYTF
TGTGCCAGCAGCAACAGCCTAAACAGCTATGGCTACACCTTC
>TRBV19|NA|TRBJ1-2|NA
CATLIPRGPGGYTF
TGTGCCACCTTAATTCCCAGGGGACCGGGAGGCTACACCTTC
>TRBV11-3|NA|TRBJ2-3|NA
CASSPLSSTDTQYF
TGTGCCAGCAGCCCACTGTCTAGCACAGATACGCAGTATTTT
>TRBV5-4|NA|TRBJ2-3|TRBD1
CASSPPDQGAQYF
TGTGCCAGCAGCCCCCCGGATCAGGGGGCGCAGTATTTT
>TRBV12-3/TRBV12-4|NA|TRBJ1-1|NA
CASSQRGDSEAFF
TGTGCCAGCAGTCAACGCGGGGATAGTGAAGCTTTCTTT
>TRBV12-3/TRBV12-4|NA|TRBJ2-7|NA
CASSFGYEQYF
TGTGCCAGCAGTTTCGGCTACGAGCAGTACTTC
>TRBV20-1|NA|TRBJ2-7|NA
CSADGAYEQYF
TGCAGTGCTGATGGGGCGTACGAGCAGTACTTC
>TRBV14|NA|TRBJ2-7|NA
CASSQDWGLGPYEQYF
TGTGCCAGCAGCCAAGACTGGGGGCTTGGCCCCTACGAGCAGTACTTC
>TRBV3-1/TRBV3-2|NA|TRBJ1-2|NA
CASSQEYLGQRKPNYGYTF
TGTGCCAGCAGCCAAGAGTATCTAGGACAGCGGAAGCCTAACTATGGCTACACCTTC
>TRBV7-2|NA|TRBJ1-2|TRBD1
CASSLDPQGVGYTF
TGTGCCAGCAGCTTAGACCCACAGGGGGTTGGCTACACCTTC
>TRBV4-1|NA|TRBJ1-1|NA
CASSQFGVGVRDTEAFF
TGCGCCAGCAGCCAATTCGGGGTCGGGGTTCGGGACACTGAAGCTTTCTTT
>TRBV6-2/TRBV6-3|once|TRBJ1-6|NA
CASSPRGLTNSPLHF
TGTGCCAGCAGTCCCCGGGGATTGACTAATTCACCCCTCCACTTT
>TRBV4-1|NA|TRBJ1-1|NA
CASSFAGADTEAFF
TGCGCCAGCAGCTTCGCGGGGGCAGACACTGAAGCTTTCTTT
>TRBV12-3/TRBV12-4|NA|TRBJ1-4|NA
CASSSIQGGKLFF
TGTGCCAGCAGTTCGATTCAGGGCGGAAAACTGTTTTTT
>TRBV5-1|NA|TRBJ2-7|TRBD1
CASSQNQGAYEQYF
TGCGCCAGCAGTCAGAACCAGGGGGCCTACGAGCAGTACTTC
>TRBV19|NA|TRBJ1-1|TRBD1
CASRANRGSNTEAFF
TGTGCCAGTAGAGCCAACAGGGGGTCGAACACTGAAGCTTTCTTT
>TRBV6-5|NA|TRBJ2-7|NA
CASSVLGDFEQYF
TGTGCCAGCAGCGTCCTTGGGGACTTCGAGCAGTACTTC
>TRBV11-2|few|TRBJ1-6|TRBD1
CASSSQGAANSPLHF
TGTGCCAGCAGCTCACAGGGGGCGGCTAATTCACCCCTCCACTTT
>TRBV11-2|NA|TRBJ1-2|TRBD1
CASSLNRGPTYGYTF
TGTGCCAGCAGCTTAAACAGGGGGCCTACCTATGGCTACACCTTC
>TRBV11-3|NA|TRBJ1-1|NA
CASSLDGRMNTEAFF
TGTGCCAGCAGCTTAGATGGCAGAATGAACACTGAAGCTTTCTTT
>TRBV18|NA|TRBJ1-2|NA
CASSPPVGSNYGYTF
TGTGCCAGCTCACCACCCGTGGGCAGCAACTATGGCTACACCTTC
>TRBV19|NA|TRBJ1-4|NA
CASKGTPNEKLFF
TGTGCCAGTAAGGGGACTCCTAATGAAAAACTGTTTTTT
>TRBV5-1|NA|TRBJ1-1|NA
CASSWGVNTEAFF
TGCGCCAGCAGTTGGGGGGTGAACACTGAAGCTTTCTTT
>TRBV5-3|NA|TRBJ2-3|NA
CARSSTGDRRASTDTQYF
TGTGCCAGAAGCTCGACGGGTGACCGAAGAGCTAGCACAGATACGCAGTATTTT
>TRBV19|NA|TRBJ2-3|TRBD2
CASSIESSGTDTQYF
TGTGCCAGTAGTATCGAGTCTAGCGGTACAGATACGCAGTATTTT
>TRBV19|NA|TRBJ1-2|NA
CASSIQGLGGYTF
TGTGCCAGTAGCATCCAGGGCCTTGGGGGCTACACCTTC
>TRBV9|NA|TRBJ2-3|TRBD2
CASTKTSGVTDTQYF
TGTGCCAGCACAAAGACTAGCGGGGTTACAGATACGCAGTATTTT